Listed below are T cell receptor beta chains from one sample, sequenced in a study of T cell responses to AZD1222 COVID-19 vaccine. Clones were read by immunoSEQ multiplex PCR, and TCRdb kept only the in-frame ones, dropping some. The repertoire consists of 100,000 to 150,000 clones, with 92% occurring once and the leading ten covering around 1.7%. Material: peripheral blood, obtained on day 0 of AZD1222 vaccination. The receptors derive from an adult in good health. CDR3s include the opening cysteine and the closing phenylalanine or tryptophan. The D gene is left open where the match is weak. Size tells how often a clone was seen (once, few, many) or the class of an expanded clone, and some rows leave it out.

d_gene	v_gene	abundance	j_gene	CDR3nt	CDR3aa
TRBD1	TRBV9	NA	TRBJ1-5	TGTGCCAGCAGCGTCGGACAGGGAAGGGGGCCCCAGCATTTT	CASSVGQGRGPQHF
NA	TRBV6-2/TRBV6-3	NA	TRBJ1-6	TGTGCCAGCAGCCCCTCTGCGGGTTCACCCCTCCACTTT	CASSPSAGSPLHF
TRBD2	TRBV7-6	NA	TRBJ2-1	TGTGCCAGCAGCTTAGGAGCGGGAGGGGATAATGAGCAGTTCTTC	CASSLGAGGDNEQFF
NA	TRBV5-4	NA	TRBJ2-7	TGTGCCAGCAGTTCGGACTTATCCTACGAGCAGTACTTC	CASSSDLSYEQYF
TRBD1	TRBV10-1	NA	TRBJ1-3	TGCGCCAGCTCTGGGACAGCGGGAAACACCATATATTTT	CASSGTAGNTIYF
NA	TRBV18	once	TRBJ1-2	TGTGCCAGCTCACCAGTGACCTTCCCAGAGGGCTACACCTTC	CASSPVTFPEGYTF
NA	TRBV29-1	NA	TRBJ2-5	TGCAGCGGGGGCGGGGAGACCCAGTACTTC	CSGGGETQYF
NA	TRBV6-2/TRBV6-3	NA	TRBJ1-5	TGTGCCAGCAGTTATGGGTATGGGGGGGCGTTAAACAATCAGCCCCAGCATTTT	CASSYGYGGALNNQPQHF
TRBD2	TRBV5-4	NA	TRBJ2-1	TGTGCCAGCAGCTTGGCCGGCGGGGGGGCCTATGAGCAGTTCTTC	CASSLAGGGAYEQFF
NA	TRBV7-9	NA	TRBJ1-2	TGTGCCAGCAGCTTACGGCAGGGAGAACTTACTAACTATGGCTACACCTTC	CASSLRQGELTNYGYTF
NA	TRBV5-1	NA	TRBJ1-1	TGCGCCAGCAGCTCAAGGGTGGACACTGAAGCTTTCTTT	CASSSRVDTEAFF
TRBD1	TRBV6-1	NA	TRBJ1-4	TGTGCCAGCAGTGAAGCCGGGACAGGGCCTCGGACTCGGGAAAAACTGTTTTTT	CASSEAGTGPRTREKLFF
NA	TRBV5-1	NA	TRBJ1-2	TGCGCCAGCAGCCCCCACGAGGACTATGGCTACACCTTC	CASSPHEDYGYTF
NA	TRBV3-1/TRBV3-2	once	TRBJ1-5	TGTGCCAGCAGCCAGGTACTTGGGGGCAATCAGCCCCAGCATTTT	CASSQVLGGNQPQHF
TRBD1	TRBV2	NA	TRBJ1-4	TGTGCCAGCCACTTAGACAGGGGGCTTGATGAAAAACTGTTTTTT	CASHLDRGLDEKLFF
NA	TRBV30	NA	TRBJ1-1	TGTGCCTGGAGTGTTTTAGAGACTGAAGCTTTCTTT	CAWSVLETEAFF
NA	TRBV29-1	once	TRBJ2-2	TGCAGCGTTGAACCCTTCCCCACCGGGGAGCTGTTTTTT	CSVEPFPTGELFF
NA	TRBV30	NA	TRBJ1-5	TGTGCCTGGAGTCAGGGGAACAATCAGCCCCAGCATTTT	CAWSQGNNQPQHF
NA	TRBV28	NA	TRBJ2-7	TGTGCCAGCAGTTTCTCCGACAGGTACGAGCAGTACTTC	CASSFSDRYEQYF
NA	TRBV27	NA	TRBJ1-2	TGTGCCAGCAGGGGTGGGACGACTCACTATGGCTACACCTTC	CASRGGTTHYGYTF
NA	TRBV24-1	once	TRBJ1-5	TGTGCCACCAGTGTTGAGGGGCCGGGGCCCCAGCATTTT	CATSVEGPGPQHF
TRBD2	TRBV15	NA	TRBJ2-5	TGTGCCACCAGCAGAGATCGGCTAGCGGACACGGGGACCCAGTACTTC	CATSRDRLADTGTQYF
TRBD1	TRBV2	NA	TRBJ1-3	TGTGCCAGCAGTGCGAGCCGGGACAGTCTAACTGGAAACACCATATATTTT	CASSASRDSLTGNTIYF
NA	TRBV19	once	TRBJ1-2	TGTGCCAGTAGTTCCGGAGGTAACTATGGCTACACCTTC	CASSSGGNYGYTF
NA	TRBV18	NA	TRBJ2-3	TGTGCCAGCTCCAGTCAGCAACGCACAGATACGCAGTATTTT	CASSSQQRTDTQYF
TRBD1	TRBV3-1/TRBV3-2	NA	TRBJ1-2	TGTGCCAGCAGCCAAGATGGGACAGCTGGCTACACCTTC	CASSQDGTAGYTF
TRBD2	TRBV3-1/TRBV3-2	NA	TRBJ2-3	TGTGCCAGCAGCCAGCCCGGGGGCGGGAGGGAATCAGATACGCAGTATTTT	CASSQPGGGRESDTQYF
NA	TRBV7-2	NA	TRBJ1-1	TGTGCCAGCAGCACCCAACTGGGCACTGAAGCTTTCTTT	CASSTQLGTEAFF
TRBD2	TRBV5-1	NA	TRBJ2-1	TGCGCCAGCACAGCGGGAGCCTACTACAATGAGCAGTTCTTC	CASTAGAYYNEQFF
NA	TRBV9	NA	TRBJ2-2	TGTGCCAGCAGCACACACCGGGAGATTGTGGGGGAGCTGTTTTTT	CASSTHREIVGELFF
NA	TRBV18	NA	TRBJ1-6	TGTGCCAGCTCACCAGGGAGCTCCTATAATTCACCCCTCCACTTT	CASSPGSSYNSPLHF
NA	TRBV2	NA	TRBJ1-6	TGTGCCAGCAAAGGCGCCCAAGGGAGCTCCTATAATTCACCCCTCCACTTT	CASKGAQGSSYNSPLHF
TRBD1	TRBV6-2/TRBV6-3	NA	TRBJ1-1	TGTGCCAGCAGTTACTCCCCGACAGGGATGGCGAACACTGAAGCTTTCTTT	CASSYSPTGMANTEAFF
NA	TRBV4-1	NA	TRBJ2-3	TGCGCCAGCAGCCAAGATGGTCGGGGGAGCACAGATACGCAGTATTTT	CASSQDGRGSTDTQYF